A selection of T cell receptor beta chains follows, all from one sample in a study of blood T cell repertoires in COVID-19. The method was immunoSEQ multiplex PCR; TCRdb's version includes in-frame clones alone and lacks a portion of them. The sample holds about 50,000 clones, approximately 82% seen once. Sequencing was carried out using peripheral blood. Source of these receptors: a woman of 80 years or more with acute or convalescent COVID-19. The CDR3 runs from the conserved cysteine through the conserved F or W. A D gene is named only where the DNA matches it firmly. Clone sizes are given selectively: once, few, many, or a class where the clone is expanded.

TRBD2 | - | TRBJ2-1 | TRBV18 | TGTGCCAGCTCGTCCCAGCGAGCGGGGGGGTACAATGAGCAGTTCTTC | CASSSQRAGGYNEQFF
- | - | TRBJ1-3 | TRBV28 | TGTGCCAGCAGTTTGGAGGTAGCCTCTGGAAACACCATATATTTT | CASSLEVASGNTIYF
- | - | TRBJ2-3 | TRBV6-5 | TGTGCCAGCAGTTACTCACAGATATCAGATACGCAGTATTTT | CASSYSQISDTQYF
TRBD1 | - | TRBJ1-6 | TRBV10-3 | TGTGCCATCAGCGCTGGGACAGGGGATAGTTCACCCCTCCACTTT | CAISAGTGDSSPLHF
- | - | TRBJ1-3 | TRBV25-1 | TGTGCCAGCACGCCAGATGTTGGAAACACCATATATTTT | CASTPDVGNTIYF
- | once | TRBJ2-1 | TRBV7-2 | TGTGCCAGCATCCCCTCTGTCCGGGGGAACTACAATGAGCAGTTCTTC | CASIPSVRGNYNEQFF
TRBD1 | once | TRBJ2-7 | TRBV11-2 | TGTGCCAGCAGCGCAAGCCGGGACAGGAGCTCCTACGAGCAGTACTTC | CASSASRDRSSYEQYF
- | once | TRBJ2-7 | TRBV5-4 | TGTGCCAGCAGCTTGGTTGCGGGGGCGTCCTACGAGCAGTACTTC | CASSLVAGASYEQYF
TRBD1 | - | TRBJ2-1 | TRBV7-6 | TGTGCCAGCAGTCACCGACAGGGGGCACGCGGTGAGCAGTTCTTC | CASSHRQGARGEQFF
TRBD1 | - | TRBJ2-3 | TRBV5-1 | TGCGCCAGCAGCCCGGGACAGGGTACAGATACGCAGTATTTT | CASSPGQGTDTQYF
TRBD1 | - | TRBJ2-2 | TRBV6-5 | TGTGCCAGCAGCCCAGACAGGGGTAGCACCGGGGAGCTGTTTTTT | CASSPDRGSTGELFF
- | large | TRBJ1-5 | TRBV2 | TGTGCCAGCAGTGATCCGGCGGGGAGCAATCAGCCCCAGCATTTT | CASSDPAGSNQPQHF
TRBD1 | once | TRBJ2-3 | TRBV5-1 | TGCGCCAGCAGCGCCTGGGACAGGGGCACAGATACGCAGTATTTT | CASSAWDRGTDTQYF
- | - | TRBJ1-1 | TRBV7-9 | TGTGCCAGCAGCCCGCCGGGACTTATGAACACTGAAGCTTTCTTT | CASSPPGLMNTEAFF
TRBD1 | - | TRBJ1-3 | TRBV11-3 | TGTGCCAGCAGCGCCCGACAGGGAGGAAACACCATATATTTT | CASSARQGGNTIYF
- | - | TRBJ1-5 | TRBV7-2 | TGTGCCAGCAGTCCTAGGACAGACACGGGGCCCCAGCATTTT | CASSPRTDTGPQHF
TRBD1 | - | TRBJ1-1 | TRBV19 | TGTGCCAGTAGTCCGAGGACAGGCGAGGTTAACACTGAAGCTTTCTTT | CASSPRTGEVNTEAFF
- | once | TRBJ1-1 | TRBV3-1/TRBV3-2 | TGTGCCAGCAGCCAAGGAGCCCGGGGCACTGAAGCTTTCTTT | CASSQGARGTEAFF
- | - | TRBJ1-1 | TRBV28 | TGTGCCAGTCACCTCGGGGGACCGCAAACCGGAGCTTTCTTT | CASHLGGPQTGAFF
- | once | TRBJ1-2 | TRBV5-1 | TGCGCCAGCAGCTTGACAGATCCTAACTATGGCTACACCTTC | CASSLTDPNYGYTF
TRBD1 | - | TRBJ1-2 | TRBV12-5 | TGTGCTAGTGGTTCCGGAGAGGGGGCCTTTGGCTACACCTTC | CASGSGEGAFGYTF
TRBD2 | few | TRBJ2-3 | TRBV7-6 | TGTGCCAGCAGCTTAGCACTAGCGGGGGCCTCTAGCACAGATACGCAGTATTTT | CASSLALAGASSTDTQYF
TRBD2 | - | TRBJ2-5 | TRBV28 | TGTGCCAGCAGTCCCGGACTAGCGGGGGTTGGAGAGACCCAGTACTTC | CASSPGLAGVGETQYF
TRBD2 | few | TRBJ2-5 | TRBV4-2 | TGTGCCAGCAGCCAAACTAGCGTAGGGACCCAGTACTTC | CASSQTSVGTQYF
- | - | TRBJ2-1 | TRBV19 | TGTGCCAGTAGGAATACAGGGATAAGTCCCAATGAGCAGTTCTTC | CASRNTGISPNEQFF
- | many | TRBJ2-7 | TRBV18 | TGTGCCAGCTCACCCGGGCAGGGGATTCACGAGCAGTACTTC | CASSPGQGIHEQYF
- | - | TRBJ1-2 | TRBV7-9 | TGTGCCAGCAGCTTAGCGACAGCCTATGGCTACACCTTC | CASSLATAYGYTF
TRBD1 | - | TRBJ1-1 | TRBV27 | TGTGCCAGCATCAAGAAGGGCGGGACAGGGACGAGGAGGAGGGCGGGCACTGAAGCTTTCTTT | CASIKKGGTGTRRRAGTEAFF
- | - | TRBJ2-3 | TRBV7-9 | TGTGCCAGCAGCTTAGACGGCGGGGCGACAGATACGCAGTATTTT | CASSLDGGATDTQYF
- | - | TRBJ1-1 | TRBV18 | TGTGCCAGCTCACCGAGTACTGAAGCTTTCTTT | CASSPSTEAFF
- | - | TRBJ2-3 | TRBV5-1 | TGCGCCAGCAGCCTCGGGGGGCCGTCAGATACGCAGTATTTT | CASSLGGPSDTQYF
TRBD2 | - | TRBJ2-7 | TRBV6-6 | TGTGCCAGCCAACGAGGACTAGCGGCCTACGAGCAGTACTTC | CASQRGLAAYEQYF
TRBD1 | once | TRBJ1-6 | TRBV27 | TGTGCCAGCAGACCGACAGGGGGGCACTATAATTCACCCCTCCACTTT | CASRPTGGHYNSPLHF
- | few | TRBJ2-6 | TRBV5-6 | TGTGCCAGCGCAACTGACGGACAGCTTCCCCTCCTGACTTTC | CASATDGQLPLLTF
- | once | TRBJ2-1 | TRBV2 | TGTGCCAGCAGTGGATCACCAGGTGGCAATGAGCAGTTCTTC | CASSGSPGGNEQFF
- | once | TRBJ2-1 | TRBV6-4 | TGTGCCAGCAGTGACTCAATAGATAAGCAGTTCTTC | CASSDSIDKQFF
- | - | TRBJ1-2 | TRBV6-4 | TGTGCCAGCAGCGCGGGGGGGGTCTATGGCTACACCTTC | CASSAGGVYGYTF
- | - | TRBJ2-2 | TRBV7-3 | TGTGCCAGCAGTCTTCGGGGGACCCAGAACACCGGGGAGCTGTTTTTT | CASSLRGTQNTGELFF